These 5 T cell receptor beta chains share one sample of origin, sequenced in a study of blood T cell repertoires in COVID-19. Data came from immunoSEQ multiplex PCR; TCRdb stores just in-frame clones and leaves some out. The data contain 200,000 or so clones, roughly 87% of them singletons. The sequenced material came from PBMCs or T cells enriched from blood (not recorded which). These receptors came from a woman aged 35 to 49 with acute COVID-19.

The chain employs TRBV3-1 (or the pseudogene TRBV3-2) and TRBJ2-5; TRBD2 matches at 10 bases. The ends lost 3 bases at V and 5 bases at J; junction bases unmatched: 3. The CDR3 sequence is 14 residues long. Germline CDR1 is LGHDT and CDR2 is YNNKEL (reference sequence). This CDR3 reads CASSQDSGRETQYF. The CDR3 DNA follows: TGTGCCAGCAGCCAGGATAGCGGGAGGGAGACCCAGTACTTC.

The rearrangement uses TRBV29-1 and TRBJ1-1, with D perhaps TRBD1 (5 bases). Germline CDR1 SQVTM, CDR2 ANQGSEA. The CDR3 runs 13 residues. V lost 6 bases to trimming and J lost 2 bases, with 13 bases between them. Here the CDR3 reads CSVIPTGNTEAFF. The CDR3 region has the DNA TGCAGCGTGATACCCACAGGTAACACTGAAGCTTTCTTT.

The chain employs TRBV7-2 and TRBJ2-3; 13 bases align to TRBD2. V lost 4 bases and J lost 12; bases outside the gene matches: 7. Germline CDR1 reads SGHTA; CDR2 reads FQGNSA. The CDR3 extends over 14 amino acids. CDR3 DNA sequence: TGTGCCAGCAGCTCCTGGACTAGCGGGGGATCTCAGTATTTT. Amino acids: CASSSWTSGGSQYF. Full variable domain (outside the CDR3, taken from reference TRBV7-2 and TRBJ2-3): GAGVSQSPSNKVTEKGKDVELRCDPISGHTALYWYRQSLGQGLEFLIYFQGNSAPDKSGLPSDRFSAERTGGSVSTLTIQRTQQEDSAVYLCASSSWTSGGSQYFGPGTRLTVL.

V is TRBV18 and J is TRBJ1-5, with D maybe TRBD1 (6 bases). There are 15 residues in the CDR3. Per germline, CDR1 KGHSH and CDR2 LQKENI. V shed 3 bases and J shed 6 bases, with 15 bases lying between them. The CDR3 loop reads CASSPPGGGSQPQHF. CDR3 nucleotides: TGTGCCAGCTCACCCCCGGGGGGCGGGAGTCAGCCCCAGCATTTT. The full variable domain, in which reference TRBV18 and TRBJ1-5 provide the parts outside the CDR3, is NAGVMQNPRHLVRRRGQEARLRCSPMKGHSHVYWYRQLPEEGLKFMVYLQKENIIDESGMPKERFSAEFPKEGPSILRIQQVVRGDSAAYFCASSPPGGGSQPQHFGDGTRLSIL.

The rearrangement links TRBV10-3 to TRBJ2-1, with 8 nucleotides matching TRBD2. The CDR3 is 14 residues long. Germline V gene lookup returns CDR1 ENHRY and CDR2 SYGVKD. Trimming at V came to 10 bases and at J to 5 bases, leaving 10 bases not matched to a gene. CDR3 DNA sequence: TGTGCCACCTTGCAAGCGGGAGAAGACAATGAGCAGTTCTTC. Residues: CATLQAGEDNEQFF.